Sequencing of this TCR beta chain was carried out in a study of T-cell reconstitution after alpha-beta-depleted transplantation in children. Unique molecular identifiers were used in preparing the TCRbeta library. Each CDR3 protein gets one entry after TCRdb re-called the PCR reads with MiXCR. The data show under 450,000 distinct CDR3 sequences, with 15% to 20% seen just once and 25% to 30% held by the top ten. This CDR3 is 14 amino acids long. The V end was cut by 5 bases, the J end by 2 bases, with 10 bases between. This clonotype was recorded a few times. The target antigen is unknown. Study-level points and caveats: About two months after transplant, alpha-beta T cells reportedly came from several hundred expanded graft clones. T-cell counts and diversity were attributed mostly to newly produced T cells one year after transplant. Elevated TCRbeta diversity at day 60 was traced, in some patients, to surviving recipient T cells and thymic progenitors.

This receptor was obtained from a boy under two years old who had a stem cell transplant for Wiskott-Aldrich syndrome, so the T cells may come from the graft donor. The chain uses TRBV12-3 or TRBV12-4 and TRBJ1-5; no clear D. Sequencing was performed on PBMCs, mostly from graft donor cells, taken 360 days after TCRalphabeta/CD19-depleted stem cell transplant. CDR3 in amino acids: CASSPRVGNQPQHF. Here the CDR3 DNA reads TGTGCCAGCAGTCCGAGGGTAGGCAATCAGCCCCAGCATTTT.